Below, one T cell receptor beta chain is given with its context. Its antigen is unknown. There are 14 residues in the CDR3. CDR1 is SGDLS and CDR2 is YYNGEE in the germline V gene. This entry belongs to a study of blood T cells in healthy people across ages. Study observations and caveats: Older age went with lower TCR beta diversity per million T cells, in a roughly linear way.

Using a J-beta primer mix together with a sample-barcoded 5' primer, a second PCR was run for about 7 to 12 cycles. Tagging of each cDNA molecule was performed by a template-switch adaptor with 12 random nucleotides. One entry per CDR3 protein, called by TCRdb with MiXCR from the 5' RACE reads. The data show fewer than 2 million distinct CDR3 sequences, roughly two fifths seen once. Donation came from healthy Caucasian individuals in Russia who were aged roughly 6 to 95. No fewer than 5.5 micrograms of total RNA were isolated from every sample. The sample taken for sequencing was blood. This TCR derives from a human donor in good health. This rearrangement joins TRBV9 to TRBJ2-1; weak D call: TRBD2 (5 bases). The J call may not be correct, given that the DNA end is closer to TRBJ2-7. The CDR3 coding sequence is TGTGCCAGCAGCGGACGACCGGGAACCTACGAGCAGTACTTC. The encoded protein is CASSGRPGTYEQYF.